This is a list of T cell receptor beta chains from one sample in a study of T cell responses to AZD1222 COVID-19 vaccine. Sequencing used immunoSEQ multiplex PCR; TCRdb keeps in-frame clones, though not all of them. The sample shows some 120,000 clones, approximately 86% of them seen only once. The sample consisted of peripheral blood, taken on day 0 of AZD1222 vaccination. These receptor sequences come from an adult in good health. Each CDR3 is given with its conserved first and last residue. The D gene is left open where the match is weak. Expanded clones are given a class, and other clones once, few, many or no size at all.

J,D,V,size,CDR3,DNA
TRBJ2-5,TRBD2,TRBV9,.,CASSVGSGGAPETQYF,TGTGCCAGCAGCGTAGGGAGCGGGGGTGCCCCAGAGACCCAGTACTTC
TRBJ1-2,TRBD1,TRBV15,.,CATRRWDSPEDGYTF,TGTGCCACCAGACGCTGGGACAGCCCCGAAGATGGCTACACCTTC
TRBJ2-5,TRBD1,TRBV14,.,CASSLTGYPETQYF,TGTGCCAGCAGCCTGACAGGGTATCCAGAGACCCAGTACTTC
TRBJ2-1,TRBD2,TRBV27,few,CASSPSGANNEQFF,TGTGCCAGCAGCCCCAGCGGGGCAAACAATGAGCAGTTCTTC
TRBJ1-1,.,TRBV28,.,CASSFAGRSMNTEAFF,TGTGCCAGCAGTTTTGCGGGACGGTCCATGAACACTGAAGCTTTCTTT
TRBJ2-7,.,TRBV5-6,.,CASSLGAGMSGEQYF,TGTGCCAGCAGCTTGGGGGCAGGAATGAGTGGGGAGCAGTACTTC
TRBJ1-1,.,TRBV19,.,CASSRRVDLGTEAFF,TGTGCCAGTAGTAGAAGGGTGGATCTCGGGACTGAAGCTTTCTTT
TRBJ2-3,.,TRBV24-1,.,CATSDSRAYTDTQYF,TGTGCCACCAGTGATTCCCGGGCTTACACAGATACGCAGTATTTT
TRBJ2-7,TRBD1,TRBV28,.,CASTEGQRYEQYF,TGTGCCAGCACCGAGGGACAGCGCTACGAGCAGTACTTC
TRBJ2-2,TRBD1,TRBV6-5,.,CASSYPRTGGTGELFF,TGTGCCAGCAGTTACCCTCGGACAGGGGGCACCGGGGAGCTGTTTTTT
TRBJ1-1,.,TRBV28,.,CASSLSGSMNTEAFF,TGTGCCAGCAGCCTTAGCGGTTCTATGAACACTGAAGCTTTCTTT
TRBJ1-5,.,TRBV7-2,once,CASSLGTGRSNQPQHF,TGTGCCAGCAGCTTAGGAACGGGAAGAAGCAATCAGCCCCAGCATTTT
TRBJ1-1,.,TRBV29-1,once,CSVQGTRNTEAFF,TGCAGCGTTCAGGGGACAAGGAACACTGAAGCTTTCTTT
TRBJ2-2,TRBD1,TRBV5-1,.,CASSPGTGSIVGLFF,TGCGCCAGCAGCCCCGGGACAGGGTCGATTGTTGGGCTGTTTTTT
TRBJ1-1,TRBD1,TRBV29-1,.,CSVEGTANTEAFF,TGCAGCGTAGAAGGGACAGCGAACACTGAAGCTTTCTTT
TRBJ1-4,.,TRBV28,few,CASRSTGPNEKLFF,TGTGCCAGCAGATCAACAGGGCCTAATGAAAAACTGTTTTTT
TRBJ1-1,.,TRBV12-2,.,CASRLAQGGAFF,TGTGCAAGTCGCTTAGCGCAGGGGGGAGCTTTCTTT
TRBJ2-5,.,TRBV24-1,.,CATSDSAQEQETQYF,TGTGCCACCAGTGATTCTGCACAGGAGCAAGAGACCCAGTACTTC
TRBJ1-2,.,TRBV6-5,few,CASSYSNRGWGYTF,TGTGCCAGCAGTTACTCGAATAGGGGCTGGGGCTACACCTTC
TRBJ2-1,.,TRBV19,.,CASSSPDMSSYNEQFF,TGTGCCAGTAGTTCCCCGGACATGAGCTCCTACAATGAGCAGTTCTTC
TRBJ1-6,.,TRBV5-1,.,CASSLGRVRAEGSPLHF,TGCGCCAGCAGCTTGGGGAGGGTGAGGGCCGAGGGGTCACCCCTCCACTTT
TRBJ1-2,.,TRBV5-5,once,CASSLGAAGAGGYTF,TGTGCCAGCAGCTTGGGGGCAGCGGGGGCAGGAGGCTACACCTTC
TRBJ2-1,.,TRBV5-5,.,CASSWGRGLGNEQFF,TGTGCCAGCAGCTGGGGGCGGGGGCTCGGCAATGAGCAGTTCTTC
TRBJ1-2,.,TRBV12-3/TRBV12-4,.,CASSWAGGTHTF,.
TRBJ1-3,.,TRBV30,.,CAGGDGNTIYF,TGTGCTGGGGGGGACGGAAACACCATATATTTT
TRBJ1-3,.,TRBV7-9,.,CASSFIRLAFDTSGNTIYF,TGTGCCAGCAGCTTCATCCGGTTAGCGTTTGACACCTCTGGAAACACCATATATTTT
TRBJ1-3,.,TRBV12-3/TRBV12-4,.,CASSFVNTIYF,TGTGCCAGCAGTTTTGTCAACACCATATATTTT
TRBJ2-3,TRBD2,TRBV7-2,.,CASSFTSSGGGTDTQYF,TGTGCCAGCAGCTTTACTTCTAGCGGGGGCGGCACAGATACGCAGTATTTT
TRBJ1-1,TRBD1,TRBV5-4,.,CASSPGTGGNTEAFF,TGTGCCAGCAGCCCCGGGACAGGGGGGAACACTGAAGCTTTCTTT
TRBJ1-6,TRBD1,TRBV6-2/TRBV6-3,once,CASSYPLRTGDNSPLHF,TGTGCCAGCAGTTACCCGCTCAGGACAGGTGATAATTCACCCCTCCACTTT
TRBJ1-2,TRBD1,TRBV28,.,CASSFRDRPLYGYTF,TGTGCCAGCAGTTTTAGGGACAGGCCTCTCTATGGCTACACCTTC
TRBJ2-1,.,TRBV7-8,.,CASSPLRVGGTRSYNEQFF,TGTGCCAGCAGCCCATTAAGAGTTGGCGGCACTAGATCCTACAATGAGCAGTTCTTC
TRBJ2-1,.,TRBV6-4,.,CASSDSGGGVGEQFF,TGTGCCAGCAGTGACTCCGGGGGTGGTGTGGGGGAGCAGTTCTTC
TRBJ1-2,TRBD1,TRBV10-3,.,CAISEGGTRYGYTF,TGTGCCATCAGTGAAGGGGGCACTAGGTATGGCTACACCTTC
TRBJ2-7,TRBD1,TRBV3-1/TRBV3-2,.,CASSQGPGQYRREQYF,TGTGCCAGCAGCCAAGGGCCGGGACAGTATCGACGGGAGCAGTACTTC
TRBJ1-5,.,TRBV6-5,.,CASSSTGSQPQHF,TGTGCCAGCAGTTCTACAGGGAGCCAGCCCCAGCATTTT
TRBJ2-7,.,TRBV4-1,.,CASSQDWTYEQYF,TGCGCCAGCAGCCAAGACTGGACCTACGAGCAGTACTTC
TRBJ1-1,TRBD1,TRBV7-8,few,CASSLGQVNTEAFF,TGTGCCAGCAGCTTGGGACAGGTGAACACTGAAGCTTTCTTT
TRBJ2-7,.,TRBV7-7,.,CASSLGNGNSYEQYF,TGTGCCAGCAGCTTAGGTAACGGAAACTCCTACGAGCAGTACTTC
TRBJ1-3,.,TRBV2,.,CASSSRAVVGNTIYF,TGTGCCAGCAGTTCCCGGGCCGTGGTGGGAAACACCATATATTTT
TRBJ1-2,.,TRBV9,.,CASSEGALRHYGYTF,TGTGCCAGCAGCGAAGGGGCACTTAGGCACTATGGCTACACCTTC
TRBJ1-6,TRBD1,TRBV27,few,CASSLRQGGGVSPLHF,TGTGCCAGCAGTTTACGACAGGGAGGCGGCGTTTCACCCCTCCACTTT
TRBJ2-7,.,TRBV6-2/TRBV6-3,.,CASSSGTLIRTYEQYF,TGTGCCAGCAGTTCGGGGACATTAATAAGAACCTACGAGCAGTACTTC
TRBJ2-7,.,TRBV7-8,.,CASSLESYEQYF,TGTGCCAGCAGCTTAGAATCCTACGAGCAGTACTTC
TRBJ1-1,.,TRBV19,.,CASSPTFRQMYTEAFF,TGTGCCAGTAGTCCGACCTTCAGGCAGATGTACACTGAAGCTTTCTTT
TRBJ1-6,.,TRBV19,.,CASSYGPSPLHF,TGTGCCAGTAGTTACGGCCCATCACCCCTCCACTTT